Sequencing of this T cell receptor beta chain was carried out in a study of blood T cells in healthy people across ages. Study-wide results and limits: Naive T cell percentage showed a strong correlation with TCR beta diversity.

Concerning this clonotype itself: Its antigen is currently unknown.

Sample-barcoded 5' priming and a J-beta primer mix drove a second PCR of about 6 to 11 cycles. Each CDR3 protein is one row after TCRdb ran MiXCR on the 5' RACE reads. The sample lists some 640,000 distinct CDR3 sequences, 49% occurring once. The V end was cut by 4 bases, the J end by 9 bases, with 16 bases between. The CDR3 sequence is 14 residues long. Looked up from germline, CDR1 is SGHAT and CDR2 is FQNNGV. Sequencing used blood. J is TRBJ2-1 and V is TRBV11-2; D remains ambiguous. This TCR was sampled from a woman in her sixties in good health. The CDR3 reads CASSSAYRLGEQFF. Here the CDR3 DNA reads TGTGCCAGCAGCTCAGCCTACCGTTTAGGTGAGCAGTTCTTC. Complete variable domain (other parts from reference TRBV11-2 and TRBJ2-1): EAGVAQSPRYKIIEKRQSVAFWCNPISGHATLYWYQQILGQGPKLLIQFQNNGVVDDSQLPKDRFSAERLKGVDSTLKIQPAKLEDSAVYLCASSSAYRLGEQFFGPGTRLTVL.